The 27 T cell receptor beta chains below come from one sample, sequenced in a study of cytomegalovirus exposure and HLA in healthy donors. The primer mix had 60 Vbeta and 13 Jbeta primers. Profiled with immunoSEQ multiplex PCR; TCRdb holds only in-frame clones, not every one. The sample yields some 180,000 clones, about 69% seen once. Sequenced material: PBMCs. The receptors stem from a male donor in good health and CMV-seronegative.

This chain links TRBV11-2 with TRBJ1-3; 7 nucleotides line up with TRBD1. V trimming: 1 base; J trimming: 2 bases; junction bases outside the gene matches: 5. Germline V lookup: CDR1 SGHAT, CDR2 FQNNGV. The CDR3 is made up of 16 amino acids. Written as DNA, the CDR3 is TGTGCCAGCAGCTTAGCTTTTACAGGGGCTGGAAACACCATATATTTT. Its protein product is CASSLAFTGAGNTIYF.

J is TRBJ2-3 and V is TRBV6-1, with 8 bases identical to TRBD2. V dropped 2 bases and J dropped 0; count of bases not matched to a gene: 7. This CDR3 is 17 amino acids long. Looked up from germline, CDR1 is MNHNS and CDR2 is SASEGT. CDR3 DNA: TGTGCCAGCAGTGAATGGGGACCGGGGGGGAGCACAGATACGCAGTATTTT. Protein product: CASSEWGPGGSTDTQYF.

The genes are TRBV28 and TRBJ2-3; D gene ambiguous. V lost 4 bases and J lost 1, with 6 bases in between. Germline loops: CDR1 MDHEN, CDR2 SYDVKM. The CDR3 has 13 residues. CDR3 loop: CASSSFGTDTQYF. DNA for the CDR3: TGTGCCAGCAGTTCCTTCGGCACAGATACGCAGTATTTT.

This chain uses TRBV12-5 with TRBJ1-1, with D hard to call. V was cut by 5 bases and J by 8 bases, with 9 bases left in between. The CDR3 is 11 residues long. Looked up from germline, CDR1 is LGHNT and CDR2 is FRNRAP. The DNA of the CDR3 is TGTGCTAGTGGTCGCAACAAAGAAGCTTTCTTT. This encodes CASGRNKEAFF.

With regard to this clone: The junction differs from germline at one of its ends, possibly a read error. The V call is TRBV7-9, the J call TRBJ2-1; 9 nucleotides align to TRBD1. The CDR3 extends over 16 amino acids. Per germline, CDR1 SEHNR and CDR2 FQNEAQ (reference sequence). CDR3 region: CASSLGGQGIYNEQLF. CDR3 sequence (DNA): TGTGCCAGCAGCTTAGGGGGACAGGGAATTTACAATGAGCAGCTCTTC.

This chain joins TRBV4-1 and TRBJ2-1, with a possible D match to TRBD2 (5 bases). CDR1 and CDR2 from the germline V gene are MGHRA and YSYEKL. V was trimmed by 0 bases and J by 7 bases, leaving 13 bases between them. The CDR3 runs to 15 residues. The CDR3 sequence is CASSQDFRGGNEQFF. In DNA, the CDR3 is TGCGCCAGCAGCCAAGATTTCCGAGGCGGGAATGAGCAGTTCTTC.

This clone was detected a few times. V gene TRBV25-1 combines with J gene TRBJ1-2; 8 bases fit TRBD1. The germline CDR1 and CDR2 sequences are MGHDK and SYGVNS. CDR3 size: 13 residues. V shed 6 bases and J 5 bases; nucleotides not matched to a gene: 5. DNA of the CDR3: TGTGCCAGCAGCAGGGGGCGCGGTTATGGCTACACCTTC. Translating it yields CASSRGRGYGYTF.

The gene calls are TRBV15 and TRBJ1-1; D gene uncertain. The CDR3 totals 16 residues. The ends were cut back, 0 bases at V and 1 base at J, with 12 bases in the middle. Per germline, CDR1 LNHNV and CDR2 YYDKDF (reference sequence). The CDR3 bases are TGTGCCACCAGCAGAGATCTGTCAGTGTCGAACACTGAAGCTTTCTTT. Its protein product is CATSRDLSVSNTEAFF.

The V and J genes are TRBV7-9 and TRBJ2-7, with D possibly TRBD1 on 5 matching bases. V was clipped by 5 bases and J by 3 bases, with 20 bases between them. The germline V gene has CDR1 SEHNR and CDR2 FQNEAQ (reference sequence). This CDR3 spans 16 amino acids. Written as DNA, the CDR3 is TGTGCCAGCAGCCCTGCTTGGGTAGGGGCCCACTACGAGCAGTACTTC. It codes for CASSPAWVGAHYEQYF.

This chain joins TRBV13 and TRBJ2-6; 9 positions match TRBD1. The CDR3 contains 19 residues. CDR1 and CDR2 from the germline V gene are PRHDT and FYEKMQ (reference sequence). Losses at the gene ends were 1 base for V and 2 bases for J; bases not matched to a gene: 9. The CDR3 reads CASSLVSGQGWTGANVLTF. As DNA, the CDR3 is TGTGCCAGCAGCTTAGTTTCGGGACAGGGATGGACTGGGGCCAACGTCCTGACTTTC.

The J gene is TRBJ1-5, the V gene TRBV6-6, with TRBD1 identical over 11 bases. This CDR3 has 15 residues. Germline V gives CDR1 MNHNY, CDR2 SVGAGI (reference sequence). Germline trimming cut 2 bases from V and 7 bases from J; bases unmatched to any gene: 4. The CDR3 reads CASSYKGQGGQPQHF. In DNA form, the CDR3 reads TGTGCCAGCAGTTACAAGGGACAGGGGGGACAGCCCCAGCATTTT.

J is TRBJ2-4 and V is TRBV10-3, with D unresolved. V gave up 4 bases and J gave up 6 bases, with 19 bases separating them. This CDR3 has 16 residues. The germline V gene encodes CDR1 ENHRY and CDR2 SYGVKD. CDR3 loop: CAISGRLSDSLNIQYF. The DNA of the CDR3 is TGTGCCATCAGTGGGAGACTGAGTGATTCCCTAAACATTCAGTACTTC.

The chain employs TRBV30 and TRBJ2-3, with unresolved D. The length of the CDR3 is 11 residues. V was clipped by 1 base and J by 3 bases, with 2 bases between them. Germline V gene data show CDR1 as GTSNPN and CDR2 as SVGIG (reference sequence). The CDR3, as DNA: TGTGCCTGGAGTGCGACAGATACGCAGTATTTT. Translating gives CAWSATDTQYF.

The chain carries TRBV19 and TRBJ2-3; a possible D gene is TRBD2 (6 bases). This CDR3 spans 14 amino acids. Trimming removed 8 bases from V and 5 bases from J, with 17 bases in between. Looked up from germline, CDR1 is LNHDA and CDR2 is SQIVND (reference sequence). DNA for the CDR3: TGTGCCAGTGGGGCAGGGACTCGGGGAGATACGCAGTATTTT. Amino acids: CASGAGTRGDTQYF.

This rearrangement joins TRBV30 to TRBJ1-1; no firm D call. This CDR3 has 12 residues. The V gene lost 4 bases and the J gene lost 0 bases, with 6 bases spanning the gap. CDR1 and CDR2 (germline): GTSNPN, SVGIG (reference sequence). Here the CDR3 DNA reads TGTGCCTGGACGGTACTGAACACTGAAGCTTTCTTT. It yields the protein CAWTVLNTEAFF.

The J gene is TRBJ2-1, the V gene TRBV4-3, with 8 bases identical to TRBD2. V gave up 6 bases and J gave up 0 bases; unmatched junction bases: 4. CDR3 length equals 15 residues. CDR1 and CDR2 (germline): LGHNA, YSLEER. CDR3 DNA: TGCGCCAGCAGAGAAAGCGGGAGCTCCTACAATGAGCAGTTCTTC. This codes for CASRESGSSYNEQFF.

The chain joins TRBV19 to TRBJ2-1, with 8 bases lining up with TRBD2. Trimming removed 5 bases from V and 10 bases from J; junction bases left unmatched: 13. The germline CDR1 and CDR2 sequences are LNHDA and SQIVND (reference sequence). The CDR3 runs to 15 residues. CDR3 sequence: CASSFGTRGLEEQFF. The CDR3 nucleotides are TGTGCCAGTAGTTTCGGGACTAGGGGCCTCGAGGAGCAGTTCTTC.

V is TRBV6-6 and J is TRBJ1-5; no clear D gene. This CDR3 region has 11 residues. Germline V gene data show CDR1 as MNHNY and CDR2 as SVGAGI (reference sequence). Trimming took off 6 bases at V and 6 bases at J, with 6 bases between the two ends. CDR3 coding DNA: TGTGCCAGCAGCCAGGCTCAGCCCCAGCATTTT. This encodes CASSQAQPQHF.

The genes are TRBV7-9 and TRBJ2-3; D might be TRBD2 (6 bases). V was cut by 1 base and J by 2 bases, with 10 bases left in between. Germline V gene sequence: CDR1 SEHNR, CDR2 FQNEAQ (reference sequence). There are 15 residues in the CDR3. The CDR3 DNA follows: TGTGCCAGCAGCTTAGTAAGGACTAACACAGATACGCAGTATTTT. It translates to CASSLVRTNTDTQYF.

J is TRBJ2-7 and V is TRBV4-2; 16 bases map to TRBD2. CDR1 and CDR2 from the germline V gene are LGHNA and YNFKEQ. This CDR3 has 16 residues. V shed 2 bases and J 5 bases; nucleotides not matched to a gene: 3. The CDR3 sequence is CASSQPGTSGGDEQYF. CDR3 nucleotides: TGTGCCAGCAGCCAACCAGGGACTAGCGGGGGGGACGAGCAGTACTTC.

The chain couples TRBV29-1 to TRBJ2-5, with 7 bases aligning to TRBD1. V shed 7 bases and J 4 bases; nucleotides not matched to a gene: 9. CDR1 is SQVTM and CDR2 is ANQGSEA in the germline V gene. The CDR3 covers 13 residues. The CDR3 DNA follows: TGCAGCGGGGTCAGGGGGATTAGAGAGACCCAGTACTTC. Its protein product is CSGVRGIRETQYF.

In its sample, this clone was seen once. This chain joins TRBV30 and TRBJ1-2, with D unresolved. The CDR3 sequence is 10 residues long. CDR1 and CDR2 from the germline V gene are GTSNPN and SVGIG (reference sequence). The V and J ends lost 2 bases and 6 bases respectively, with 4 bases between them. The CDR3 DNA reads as TGTGCCTGGAGTCTTGATGGCTACACCTTC. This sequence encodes CAWSLDGYTF.

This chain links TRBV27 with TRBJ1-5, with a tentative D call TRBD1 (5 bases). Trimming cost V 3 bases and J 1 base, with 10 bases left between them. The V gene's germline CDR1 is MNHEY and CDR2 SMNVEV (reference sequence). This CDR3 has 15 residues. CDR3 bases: TGTGCCAGCAGTTTCGCGGGGCTCAGCAATCAGCCCCAGCATTTT. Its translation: CASSFAGLSNQPQHF.

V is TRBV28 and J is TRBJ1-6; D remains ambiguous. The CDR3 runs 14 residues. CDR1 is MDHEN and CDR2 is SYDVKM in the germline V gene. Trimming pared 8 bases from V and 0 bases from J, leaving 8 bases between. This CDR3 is CASAPSSYNSPLHF. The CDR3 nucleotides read TGTGCCAGCGCGCCAAGCTCCTATAATTCACCCCTCCACTTT.

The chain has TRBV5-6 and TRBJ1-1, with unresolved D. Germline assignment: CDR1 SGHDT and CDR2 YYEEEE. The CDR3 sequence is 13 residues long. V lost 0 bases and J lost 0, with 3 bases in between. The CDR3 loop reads CASSLGVNTEAFF. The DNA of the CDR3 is TGTGCCAGCAGCTTGGGAGTGAACACTGAAGCTTTCTTT.

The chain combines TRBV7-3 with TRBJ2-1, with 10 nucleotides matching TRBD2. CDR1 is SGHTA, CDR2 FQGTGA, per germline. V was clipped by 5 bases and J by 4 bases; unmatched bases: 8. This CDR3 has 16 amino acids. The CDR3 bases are TGTGCCAGCAGCGCCTCCGGGACTAGCGCTTACAATGAGCAGTTCTTC. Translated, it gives CASSASGTSAYNEQFF.

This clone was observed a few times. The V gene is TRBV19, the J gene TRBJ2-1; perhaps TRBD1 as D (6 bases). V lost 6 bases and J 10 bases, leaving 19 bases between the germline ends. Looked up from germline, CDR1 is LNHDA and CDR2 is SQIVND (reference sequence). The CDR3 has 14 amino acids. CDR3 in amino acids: CASSPPVRGNEQFF. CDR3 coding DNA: TGTGCCAGTAGCCCCCCCGTGAGGGGGAACGAGCAGTTCTTC.